These 9 T cell receptor beta chains were sequenced from one sample in a study of blood T cell repertoires in COVID-19. The protocol was immunoSEQ multiplex PCR, while the TCRdb copy is restricted to in-frame clones and leaves out a portion. The sample lists under 200,000 clones, about 80% occurring once. The specimen sequenced was peripheral blood. All receptors derive from a man aged 60-69 years with acute or convalescent COVID-19.

This chain connects TRBV6-1 to TRBJ1-2; D is possibly TRBD1 (5 bases). From germline, CDR1 is MNHNS and CDR2 SASEGT. The V end was cut by 2 bases, the J end by 5 bases, with 9 bases between. The CDR3 runs to 13 residues. The CDR3 reads CASSERGNYGYTF. CDR3 bases: TGTGCCAGCAGTGAACGGGGGAATTATGGCTACACCTTC.

V usage is TRBV3-1 (or the pseudogene TRBV3-2) and J usage is TRBJ2-1; D is unresolved. This CDR3 has 12 residues. Per germline, CDR1 LGHDT and CDR2 YNNKEL (reference sequence). Trimming shortened V by 3 bases and J by 5 bases, and 5 bases separated the two germline ends. The CDR3 DNA reads as TGTGCCAGCAGCCAGAGCGACAATGAGCAGTTCTTC. As protein: CASSQSDNEQFF.

The chain is built from TRBV19 and TRBJ1-5; D is undetermined. The germline V and J ends were trimmed by 1 base and 0 bases, with 4 bases remaining between them. Germline V gene data show CDR1 as LNHDA and CDR2 as SQIVND (reference sequence). The CDR3 is 14 amino acids. The CDR3 loop reads CASSIAGSNQPQHF. CDR3 DNA sequence: TGTGCCAGTAGTATAGCGGGTAGCAATCAGCCCCAGCATTTT.

The chain combines TRBV12-5 with TRBJ2-1; 11 nucleotides agree with TRBD2. The V segment lost 0 bases and the J segment 7 bases; nucleotides outside the gene matches: 8. CDR1 and CDR2 from the germline V gene are LGHNT and FRNRAP. The CDR3 loop spans 17 amino acids. CDR3 amino acids: CASGLVLIAGGRNEQFF. In nucleotides, the CDR3 is TGTGCTAGTGGTTTGGTATTGATAGCGGGGGGGAGGAATGAGCAGTTCTTC.

This chain uses TRBV2 with TRBJ1-4, with D maybe TRBD1 (6 bases). Trimming stripped 7 bases from V and 8 bases from J, with 14 bases between. Looked up from germline, CDR1 is SNHLY and CDR2 is FYNNEI. This CDR3 spans 13 amino acids. CDR3 sequence: CASNSGVDEKLFF. The CDR3 bases are TGTGCCAGCAACTCAGGGGTGGACGAAAAACTGTTTTTT.

Many counts were recorded for this clone. The CDR3 reads CASSQDRTEGWEKLFF. For the CDR3, the DNA is TGCGCCAGCAGCCAAGATCGTACAGAAGGTTGGGAAAAACTGTTTTTT. This rearrangement joins TRBV4-1 to TRBJ1-4; D is ambiguous. V was trimmed by 0 bases and J by 8 bases, leaving 16 bases between them. The V gene's germline CDR1 is MGHRA and CDR2 YSYEKL. The CDR3 is 16 amino acids.

V gene TRBV6-6 combines with J gene TRBJ1-5; 9 bases fit TRBD1. Germline V gives CDR1 MNHNY, CDR2 SVGAGI (reference sequence). The junction had 5 bases not matched to a gene; V was cut back by 8 bases and J by 0 bases. The CDR3 runs 15 residues. The CDR3 DNA sequence: TGTGCCAGCGGGACAGGGATTAATAGCAATCAGCCCCAGCATTTT. It is translated as CASGTGINSNQPQHF.

This chain joins TRBV2 and TRBJ2-7, with D unclear. The V gene lost 4 bases and the J gene lost 2 bases, with 9 bases spanning the gap. The CDR3 has 13 amino acids. Germline CDR1 and CDR2: SNHLY and FYNNEI. The CDR3 here is CASSGGVAYEQYF. The CDR3 DNA reads TGTGCCAGCAGTGGTGGAGTGGCCTACGAGCAGTACTTC. Looking up the rest from reference TRBV2 and TRBJ2-7 gives the full variable domain: EPEVTQTPSHQVTQMGQEVILRCVPISNHLYFYWYRQILGQKVEFLVSFYNNEISEKSEIFDDQFSVERPDGSNFTLKIRSTKLEDSAMYFCASSGGVAYEQYFGPGTRLTVT.

V gene TRBV2 combines with J gene TRBJ2-3, with TRBD2 as a possible D gene (5 bases). Germline values: CDR1 SNHLY, CDR2 FYNNEI. Trimming cost V 6 bases and J 0 bases, with 10 bases left between them. CDR3 length equals 14 residues. The CDR3 DNA is TGTGCCAGCAGCGCGTGGACTAGCACAGATACGCAGTATTTT. This sequence encodes CASSAWTSTDTQYF. The whole variable domain, filled in from reference TRBV2 and TRBJ2-3, reads EPEVTQTPSHQVTQMGQEVILRCVPISNHLYFYWYRQILGQKVEFLVSFYNNEISEKSEIFDDQFSVERPDGSNFTLKIRSTKLEDSAMYFCASSAWTSTDTQYFGPGTRLTVL.